Reported below is one T cell receptor (beta chain). This record belongs to a study of blood T cell repertoires in COVID-19. Across the study: Samples of COVID-19 (acute and convalescent) were obtained from the United States, Italy and Spain. T cells, B-cell-depleted T cells, or PBMCs supplied cDNA or gDNA.

CDR1 and CDR2 (germline): LGHDT, YNNKEL (reference sequence). V was clipped by 4 bases and J by 6 bases; unmatched bases: 2. The CDR3 covers 13 residues. Authors' processing steps: For nucleated cells, counts were estimated from reference gene primer amplification. Sequencing was performed with immunoSEQ multiplex PCR; in TCRdb, only in-frame clones are kept and a portion is missing. That table furnishes V, J and clone size, whereas the DNA furnished D and trimming. The sample lists 250,000 to 350,000 clones, around 87% occurring once. Sequencing used peripheral blood. This chain joins TRBV3-1 (or the pseudogene TRBV3-2) and TRBJ2-3; 9 bases are shared with TRBD2. The TCR comes from a woman aged 50 to 65 who had recovered from COVID-19. This CDR3 reads CASSRGGVDTQYF. The CDR3 DNA reads as TGTGCCAGCAGCCGCGGGGGGGTGGATACGCAGTATTTT.